This TCR beta chain was sequenced in a study of OX40 agonist ivuxolimab in advanced cancers. Across the whole study: Males comprised 82.7% of the group, whose mean age was roughly 60 years (range 23 to 79).

Germline V CDR1 and CDR2: MNHNS, SASEGT. V lost 6 bases to trimming and J lost 0 bases, with 12 bases between them. This CDR3 has 15 amino acids. Overall study findings and caveats: Blood T cells, both CD4+ and CD8+, expanded clonally by week 6 at 0.1 to 3.0 mg/kg.

Points on this clone: Its target is not known.

Here immunoSEQ multiplex PCR was the method, and the copy in TCRdb shows in-frame clones only, minus some. Of more than 10,000 clones in the sample, 75% to 90% were seen once. Source: CD4+ or CD8+ T cells sorted from blood, taken in a trial of the OX40 agonist ivuxolimab. The rearrangement links TRBV6-1 to TRBJ1-5; D unclear. The sequence was collected from an adult with an advanced solid tumor such as melanoma, head and neck, liver or kidney cancer. CDR3 sequence reads: CASSRGETSNQPQHF. In nucleotides, the CDR3 is TGTGCCAGCAGCCGTGGGGAGACTAGCAATCAGCCCCAGCATTTT.